One sample yielded the 2 T cell receptor beta chains listed below, sequenced in a study of cytomegalovirus exposure and HLA in healthy donors. This PCR relied on a set of 60 Vbeta primers and 13 Jbeta primers. Profiled with immunoSEQ multiplex PCR; TCRdb holds only in-frame clones, not every one. The table has roughly 100,000 clones, about three quarters seen once; the top ten hold about 0.8%. Sequenced sample: PBMCs. The receptors shown here come from a boy between 10 and 17 years old in good health and CMV-seronegative.

Here the CDR3 reads CASSQEVAQNPYNEQFF. The CDR3 nucleotides are TGCGCCAGCAGCCAAGAAGTGGCACAGAACCCCTACAATGAGCAGTTCTTC. The chain employs TRBV4-1 and TRBJ2-1; no firm D call. V lost 0 bases to trimming and J lost 2 bases, with 14 bases between them. The CDR3 runs to 17 residues. Germline V lookup: CDR1 MGHRA, CDR2 YSYEKL.

The chain has TRBV10-1 and TRBJ1-5; the match to TRBD1 covers 11 bases. With V trimmed by 6 bases and J by 5 bases, 6 bases remained unmatched. Germline V gene sequence: CDR1 WNHNN, CDR2 SYGVQD (reference sequence). This CDR3 contains 15 residues. The CDR3 DNA reads as TGCGCCAGCAGCCCCGGGACAGGGGGGGATCAGCCCCAGCATTTT. Residues: CASSPGTGGDQPQHF.